This TCR beta chain stems from a study of T cell clones after liver transplantation. Sequenced by immunoSEQ multiplex PCR; TCRdb stores in-frame clones only, minus some. The sample has over 14,000 clones; approximately 82% are singletons. This sequence was found in a human patient who received a liver transplant. The graft donor may have contributed some T cells. Here the sequenced sample was CD8+ T cells from blood, taken around 49 months after liver transplant.

CDR3 residues: CASSFRDRTQYF. CDR3 nucleotide sequence: TGTGCCAGCAGCTTCCGTGACAGGACGCAGTATTTT. The rearrangement uses TRBV7-9 and TRBJ2-3, with D tentatively TRBD1 (6 bases). The CDR3 runs to 12 residues. V was cut by 3 bases and J by 9 bases, with 10 bases left in between. Germline CDR1 and CDR2: SEHNR and FQNEAQ (reference sequence).